The 2 T cell receptor beta chains in this list originate from one sample, sequenced in a study of CD8 T cells in Susac syndrome. cDNA came from about 0.51 to 1 ug RNA primed by random hexamers. TCRdb itself ran the immunoSEQ multiplex PCR reads through MiXCR, one entry per CDR3 protein. The table lists approximately 100,000 distinct CDR3 sequences, roughly 95% of them singletons, with approximately 0.41% in the top ten. Sequenced input: CD8+ T cells from PBMCs. Receptor source: a human donor with Susac syndrome.

The genes are TRBV27 and TRBJ2-7, with 10 bases fitting TRBD1. J was trimmed by 6 bases and V by 4 bases; bases with no gene match: 12. From germline, CDR1 is MNHEY and CDR2 SMNVEV (reference sequence). The CDR3 spans 16 residues. CDR3 nucleotide sequence: TGTGCCAGCAGTTCTCCCGGGACAGGGGCCCTCAGCGAGCAGTACTTC. It is translated as CASSSPGTGALSEQYF.

The chain recombines TRBV6-6 with TRBJ2-7; perhaps D is TRBD1 or TRBD2 (5 bases each). The CDR3 spans 11 residues. Trimming removed 5 bases at V and 9 bases at J, with 11 bases between. Germline loops: CDR1 MNHNY, CDR2 SVGAGI (reference sequence). DNA for the CDR3: TGTGCCAGCAGTCAAGGGGCGGGGCAGTACTTC. This gives the protein CASSQGAGQYF.